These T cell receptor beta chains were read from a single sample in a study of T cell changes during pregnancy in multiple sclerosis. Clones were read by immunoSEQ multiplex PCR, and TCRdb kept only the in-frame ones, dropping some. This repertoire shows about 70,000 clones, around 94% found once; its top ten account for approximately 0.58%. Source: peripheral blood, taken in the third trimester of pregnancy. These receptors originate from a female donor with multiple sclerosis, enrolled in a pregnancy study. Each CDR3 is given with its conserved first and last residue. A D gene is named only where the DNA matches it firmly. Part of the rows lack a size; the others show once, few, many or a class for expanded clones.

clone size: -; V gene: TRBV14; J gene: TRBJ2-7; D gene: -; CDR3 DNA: TGTGCCAGCAGCCAAGTAAACGAGCAGTACTTC; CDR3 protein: CASSQVNEQYF
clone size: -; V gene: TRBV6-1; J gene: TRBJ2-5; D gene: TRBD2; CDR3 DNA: TGTGCCAGCAGTGAACTGATAGCGGGGGGGCAAGAGACCCAGTACTTC; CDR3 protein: CASSELIAGGQETQYF
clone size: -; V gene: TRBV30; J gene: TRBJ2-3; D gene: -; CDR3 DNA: TGTGCCTGGAGTGTACGGGGGGCCCAGGATACGCAGTATTTT; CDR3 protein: CAWSVRGAQDTQYF
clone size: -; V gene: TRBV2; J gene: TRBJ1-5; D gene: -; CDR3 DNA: TGTGCCAGCACACAGGGATATAGCAATCAGCCCCAGCATTTT; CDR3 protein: CASTQGYSNQPQHF
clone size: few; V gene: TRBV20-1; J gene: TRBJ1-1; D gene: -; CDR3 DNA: TGCAGTGCTAATGCAGGGGAACCTTTCTTT; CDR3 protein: CSANAGEPFF
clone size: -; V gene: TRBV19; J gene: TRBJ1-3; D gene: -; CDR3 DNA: TGTGCCAGTAGCCTCAGGGGAGGAAACACCATATATTTT; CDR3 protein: CASSLRGGNTIYF
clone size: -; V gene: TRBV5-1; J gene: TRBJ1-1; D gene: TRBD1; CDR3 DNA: TGCGCCAGCAGCTTGGTTGGGACAGGGGTATCCCGGAACACTGAAGCTTTCTTT; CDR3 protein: CASSLVGTGVSRNTEAFF
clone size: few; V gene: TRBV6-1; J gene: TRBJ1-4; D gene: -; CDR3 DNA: TGTGCCAGCAGCCTCACAGGCGCAACTAATGAAAAACTGTTTTTT; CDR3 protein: CASSLTGATNEKLFF
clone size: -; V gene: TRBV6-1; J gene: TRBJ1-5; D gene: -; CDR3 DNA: TGTGCCAGCAGTGAAGATAGGGACTTCAATCAGCCCCAGCATTTT; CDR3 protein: CASSEDRDFNQPQHF
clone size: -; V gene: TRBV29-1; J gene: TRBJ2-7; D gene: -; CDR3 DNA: TGCAGCGTTGAACAGGGCGGGCAGTACTTC; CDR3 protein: CSVEQGGQYF
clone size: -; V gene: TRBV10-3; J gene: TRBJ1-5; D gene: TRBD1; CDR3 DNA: TGTGCCATCGGGACAGGGGATAGCAATCAGCCCCAGCATTTT; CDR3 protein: CAIGTGDSNQPQHF
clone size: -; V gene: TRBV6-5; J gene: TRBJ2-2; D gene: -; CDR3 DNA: TGTGCCAGCGAAGGGGGTCCCGGGGAGCTGTTTTTT; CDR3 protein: CASEGGPGELFF
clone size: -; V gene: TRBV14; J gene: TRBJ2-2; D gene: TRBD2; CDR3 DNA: TGTGCCAGCAGCCAAGCACTAGCGGGGACCGGGGAGCTGTTTTTT; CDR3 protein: CASSQALAGTGELFF
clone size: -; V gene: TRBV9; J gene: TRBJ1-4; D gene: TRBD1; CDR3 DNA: TGTGCCAGCAGCCTAGGGGACAGGGAAGTAGAAAAACTGTTTTTT; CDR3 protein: CASSLGDREVEKLFF
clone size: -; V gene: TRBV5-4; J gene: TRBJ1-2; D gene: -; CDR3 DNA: TGTGCCAGCAGCCGGCCGGGTAACTATGGCTACACCTTC; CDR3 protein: CASSRPGNYGYTF
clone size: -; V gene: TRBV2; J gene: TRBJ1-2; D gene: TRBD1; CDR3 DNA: TGTGCCAGCAGTGTACGACAGGGGGGCTATGGCTACACCTTC; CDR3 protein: CASSVRQGGYGYTF